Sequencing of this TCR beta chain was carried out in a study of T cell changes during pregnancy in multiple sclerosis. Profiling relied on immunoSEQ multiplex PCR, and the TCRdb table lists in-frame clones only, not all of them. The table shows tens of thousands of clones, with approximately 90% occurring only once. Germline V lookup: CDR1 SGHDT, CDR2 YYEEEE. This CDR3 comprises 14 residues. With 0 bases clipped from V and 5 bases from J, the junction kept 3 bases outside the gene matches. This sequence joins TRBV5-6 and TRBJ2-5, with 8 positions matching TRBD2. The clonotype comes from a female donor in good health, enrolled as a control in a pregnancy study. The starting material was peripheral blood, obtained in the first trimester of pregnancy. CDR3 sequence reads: CASSLEGGGETQYF. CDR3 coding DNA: TGTGCCAGCAGCTTGGAGGGCGGGGGGGAGACCCAGTACTTC.